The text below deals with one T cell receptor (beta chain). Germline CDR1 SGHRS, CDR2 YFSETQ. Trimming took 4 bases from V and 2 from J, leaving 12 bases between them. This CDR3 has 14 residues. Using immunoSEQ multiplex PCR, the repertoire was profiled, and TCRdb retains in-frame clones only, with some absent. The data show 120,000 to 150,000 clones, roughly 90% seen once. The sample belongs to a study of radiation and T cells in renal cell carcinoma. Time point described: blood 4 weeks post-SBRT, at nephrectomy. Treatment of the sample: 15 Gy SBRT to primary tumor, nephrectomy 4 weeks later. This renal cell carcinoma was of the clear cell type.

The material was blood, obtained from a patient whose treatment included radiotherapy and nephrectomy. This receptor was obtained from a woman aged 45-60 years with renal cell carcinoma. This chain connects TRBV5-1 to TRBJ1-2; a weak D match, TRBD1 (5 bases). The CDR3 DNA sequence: TGCGCCAGCAGCGTCGAGGGGCGGAACTATGGCTACACCTTC. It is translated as CASSVEGRNYGYTF.